These 14 T cell receptor beta chains came from one sample sequenced in a study of blood T cell repertoires in COVID-19 (dated by TCRdb to about 2020). Libraries were prepared through the immunoSEQ multiplex PCR assay. TCRdb stores this immuneACCESS table with in-frame sequences only. Part of the clones is absent; in the studies checked, under half of the shortfall reflects unresolved V genes, and no reason is known for the rest. The sample records some 300,000 clones, about nine tenths of which are singletons. The top ten constitute 1.5% to 2% of the sample. Sequencing input: peripheral blood. The receptors were gathered from a woman aged 30 to 39 with COVID-19, enrolled during active disease.

J is TRBJ2-1 and V is TRBV11-3, with TRBD1 matching over 11 bases. The V segment lost 3 bases and the J segment 8 bases; nucleotides outside the gene matches: 6. The CDR3 runs 15 residues. Per germline, CDR1 SGHNT and CDR2 YENEEA. CDR3 amino acids: CASSLGQGVFDEQFF. Here the CDR3 DNA reads TGTGCCAGCAGCTTGGGACAGGGGGTTTTCGATGAGCAGTTCTTC.

J is TRBJ1-1 and V is TRBV7-9, with D possibly matching TRBD1 (5 bases). In germline, CDR1 is SEHNR, CDR2 FQNEAQ (reference sequence). The CDR3 covers 13 residues. With 5 bases removed from V and 3 bases from J, the gap between germline ends came to 10 bases. CDR3: CASSARGYTEAFF. CDR3 bases: TGTGCCAGCAGCGCAAGGGGCTACACTGAAGCTTTCTTT.

The rearrangement uses TRBV3-1 (or the pseudogene TRBV3-2) and TRBJ1-3, with unresolved D. Germline CDR1 LGHDT, CDR2 YNNKEL (reference sequence). V dropped 4 bases and J dropped 0 bases, with 10 bases sitting between them. This CDR3 spans 15 amino acids. CDR3 loop: CASSPLRDSGNTIYF. The CDR3 bases are TGTGCCAGCAGCCCTCTTCGGGACTCTGGAAACACCATATATTTT.

The rearrangement uses TRBV5-1 and TRBJ1-6; D unresolved. The CDR3 has 14 amino acids. V was shortened by 4 bases and J by 10 bases, with 15 bases between the two germline ends. Germline CDR1 is SGHRS and CDR2 is YFSETQ. CDR3 region: CASSPETSGSPLHF. Here the CDR3 DNA reads TGCGCCAGCAGCCCCGAAACCTCGGGGTCACCCCTCCACTTT.

This clone was recorded once. The chain combines TRBV11-2 with TRBJ2-4; D is uncertain. Germline V gives CDR1 SGHAT, CDR2 FQNNGV. V shed 4 bases and J shed 4 bases, with 17 bases lying between them. The CDR3 consists of 16 residues. In DNA form, the CDR3 reads TGTGCCAGCAGCTCCCCCCGAGGCGCACCGAAAAACATTCAGTACTTC. Translating gives CASSSPRGAPKNIQYF.

The chain recombines TRBV10-2 with TRBJ1-2; D might be TRBD1 (6 bases). With 3 bases removed from V and 7 bases from J, the gap between germline ends came to 18 bases. The germline gives CDR1 WSHSY, CDR2 SAAADI. The CDR3 has 15 residues. The CDR3 nucleotides read TGCGCCAGCAGTGATAGTACAGGGTTCCTATCTGGCTACACCTTC. Amino acids: CASSDSTGFLSGYTF.

The chain uses TRBV7-9 and TRBJ2-2, with D tentatively TRBD2 (6 bases). This CDR3 contains 14 residues. V was pared by 5 bases and J by 6 bases, with 13 bases between. The germline V gene encodes CDR1 SEHNR and CDR2 FQNEAQ (reference sequence). DNA for the CDR3: TGTGCCAGCAGCCTACTGGGGGACTCCGGGGAGCTGTTTTTT. Translation: CASSLLGDSGELFF.

The chain has TRBV27 and TRBJ2-7; D is perhaps TRBD1 (5 bases). Per germline, CDR1 MNHEY and CDR2 SMNVEV (reference sequence). V lost 4 bases, J lost 6 bases, and 19 bases lay in between. The CDR3 runs to 15 residues. CDR3 loop: CASSSFRAGFFEQYF. The CDR3 nucleotides read TGTGCCAGCAGTTCGTTCAGGGCAGGGTTTTTCGAGCAGTACTTC.

The J gene is TRBJ1-1, the V gene TRBV28; D perhaps matches TRBD1 (5 bases). This CDR3 comprises 13 residues. V shed 6 bases and J shed 1 base, with 9 bases lying between them. Looked up from germline, CDR1 is MDHEN and CDR2 is SYDVKM. CDR3 amino acids: CASSIDRNTEAFF. The CDR3 nucleotides are TGTGCCAGCAGCATTGACAGGAACACTGAAGCTTTCTTT.

The chain couples TRBV10-3 to TRBJ1-1; D remains ambiguous. CDR1 is ENHRY, CDR2 SYGVKD, per germline. Trimming removed 0 bases from V and 5 bases from J, with 10 bases in between. This CDR3 is built from 14 residues. The CDR3 sequence is CAISESIGRTEAFF. The CDR3 DNA sequence: TGTGCCATCAGTGAGTCGATTGGGAGAACTGAAGCTTTCTTT.

J is TRBJ1-6 and V is TRBV6-5; D gene uncertain. The CDR3 is 14 amino acids. From germline, CDR1 is MNHEY and CDR2 SVGAGI. The V end was cut by 6 bases, the J end by 0 bases, with 6 bases between. CDR3 sequence (DNA): TGTGCCAGCAGGCTTAGCTCCTATAATTCACCCCTCCACTTT. Residues: CASRLSSYNSPLHF.

The genes are TRBV6-2 or TRBV6-3 and TRBJ1-1, with a possible D match to TRBD1 (5 bases). V was pared by 0 bases and J by 8 bases, with 10 bases between. CDR1 MNHEY and CDR2 SVGEGT come from the germline V gene. CDR3 length: 13 amino acids. The CDR3 protein is CASSYSEQGEAFF. CDR3 nucleotides: TGTGCCAGCAGTTACTCGGAGCAGGGAGAAGCTTTCTTT.

V usage is TRBV3-1 (or the pseudogene TRBV3-2) and J usage is TRBJ1-6; a possible D gene is TRBD1 (6 bases). Germline V gene data show CDR1 as LGHDT and CDR2 as YNNKEL (reference sequence). The CDR3 has 13 residues. Trimming cost V 4 bases and J 14 bases, with 15 bases left between them. CDR3 DNA sequence: TGTGCCAGCAGCCTCCGACAGGAGGATACCCTCCACTTT. Amino acid sequence: CASSLRQEDTLHF.

The chain couples TRBV4-1 to TRBJ1-5, with 12 bases lining up with TRBD1. Germline V gene sequence: CDR1 MGHRA, CDR2 YSYEKL. The CDR3 has 16 residues. Trimming removed 4 bases from V and 2 bases from J; junction bases left unmatched: 3. The CDR3 nucleotides read TGCGCCAGCAGCCCGGGACAGGGGGCAGGCAATCAGCCCCAGCATTTT. Translating gives CASSPGQGAGNQPQHF.